The entry below describes one TCR beta chain. The repertoire was sequenced with immunoSEQ multiplex PCR; TCRdb's copy has only in-frame clones and lacks some. The sample consists of over 75,000 clones, around four fifths of them appearing once. V lost 1 base to trimming and J lost 7 bases, with 3 bases between them. Germline loops: CDR1 SGHDT, CDR2 YYEEEE. The CDR3 consists of 10 residues. This entry comes from a study of control samples from healthy donors and cancer patients. The sample taken for sequencing was blood. The clonotype was recovered from a man in his thirties or forties in good health. V usage is TRBV5-6 and J usage is TRBJ2-7; no clear D gene. CDR3 region: CASSLYEQYF. The CDR3 nucleotides read TGTGCCAGCAGCTTGTATGAGCAGTACTTC.